This TCR beta chain was recovered during a study of T cells in Graves' hyperthyroidism and ophthalmopathy. Overall study results and limits: Clonotypes that were expanded in thyroid above 0.001 mostly appeared in blood too.

TCR beta CDR3 regions were amplified from RNA transcripts. In the first-round RT-PCR of the TCR CDR3, the HTBI primer set was used. Each CDR3 protein is one row after TCRdb ran MiXCR on the multiplex PCR reads. The sample yields some 600,000 distinct CDR3 sequences, around 14% seen once. This clonotype was recorded a few times. Its antigen is not known. Patients aged 18 to 65 had newly diagnosed hyperthyroidism lasting under 2 months. A patient was excluded if there was uncontrolled infection, other autoimmune disease, pregnancy or lactation. Together with thyroid ultrasound, orbital computed tomography, serum thyroxine and TRAb, clinical symptoms were used for diagnoses. Germline V gene data show CDR1 as DFQATT and CDR2 as SNEGSKA (reference sequence). Trimming removed 0 bases from V and 8 bases from J, with 14 bases in between. This CDR3 has 14 amino acids.

The origin of this receptor is a woman aged 25 to 45 with Graves' hyperthyroidism that later progressed to Graves' ophthalmopathy. Sequences were obtained from blood. The chain uses TRBV20-1 and TRBJ1-5, with unresolved D. The CDR3 spells CSARDEAGTKPQHF. CDR3 DNA sequence: TGCAGTGCTAGAGATGAGGCAGGAACAAAGCCCCAGCATTTT.